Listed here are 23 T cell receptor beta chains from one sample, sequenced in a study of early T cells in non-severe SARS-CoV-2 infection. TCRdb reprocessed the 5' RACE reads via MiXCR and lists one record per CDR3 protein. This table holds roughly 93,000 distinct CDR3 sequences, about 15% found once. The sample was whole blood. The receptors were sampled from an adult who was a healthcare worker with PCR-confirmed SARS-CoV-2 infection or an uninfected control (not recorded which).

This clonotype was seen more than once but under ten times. The CDR3 loop is CASSSSETQYF. CDR3 coding DNA: TGTGCCAGCAGTTCTAGTGAGACCCAGTACTTC. V usage is TRBV28 and J usage is TRBJ2-5; D is unclear. Germline CDR1 reads MDHEN; CDR2 reads SYDVKM. The germline V and J ends were trimmed by 4 bases and 5 bases, with 5 bases remaining between them. The CDR3 loop spans 11 amino acids.

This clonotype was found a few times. CDR3 sequence reads: CASSAGRNQPQHF. DNA for the CDR3: TGTGCCAGCAGCGCGGGCAGAAATCAGCCCCAGCATTTT. The gene calls are TRBV2 and TRBJ1-5; D gene uncertain. Germline CDR1 SNHLY, CDR2 FYNNEI. Between the trimmed V and J ends, which lost 6 bases and 4 bases, there was a span of 10 bases. The CDR3 has 13 amino acids.

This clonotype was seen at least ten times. CDR3 region: CASSLAFLTRGRNTGELFF. In DNA, the CDR3 is TGTGCCAGCAGCTTAGCCTTTCTCACCCGGGGGAGAAACACCGGGGAGCTGTTTTTT. The chain employs TRBV7-8 and TRBJ2-2, with a weak D call TRBD2 (6 bases). V was cut by 0 bases and J by 2 bases, with 19 bases left in between. Germline V CDR1 and CDR2: SGHVS, FQNEAQ. The CDR3 runs to 19 residues. The whole variable domain, remainder taken from reference TRBV7-8 and TRBJ2-2, is GAGVSQSPRYKVAKRGQDVALRCDPISGHVSLFWYQQALGQGPEFLTYFQNEAQLDKSGLPSDRFFAERPEGSVSTLKIQRTQQEDSAVYLCASSLAFLTRGRNTGELFFGEGSRLTVL.

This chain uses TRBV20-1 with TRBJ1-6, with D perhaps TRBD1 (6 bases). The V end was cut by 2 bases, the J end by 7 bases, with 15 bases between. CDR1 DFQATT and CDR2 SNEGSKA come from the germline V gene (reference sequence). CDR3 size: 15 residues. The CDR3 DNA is TGCAGTGCTAGATCGGGGGCAGTTGGAAATTCACCCCTCCACTTT. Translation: CSARSGAVGNSPLHF.

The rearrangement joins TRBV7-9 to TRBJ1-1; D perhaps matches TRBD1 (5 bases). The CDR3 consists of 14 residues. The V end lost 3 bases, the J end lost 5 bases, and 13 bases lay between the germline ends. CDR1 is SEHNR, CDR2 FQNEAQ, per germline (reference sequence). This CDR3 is CASSFEGTGTEAFF. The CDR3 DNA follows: TGTGCCAGCAGCTTCGAGGGGACGGGGACTGAAGCTTTCTTT.

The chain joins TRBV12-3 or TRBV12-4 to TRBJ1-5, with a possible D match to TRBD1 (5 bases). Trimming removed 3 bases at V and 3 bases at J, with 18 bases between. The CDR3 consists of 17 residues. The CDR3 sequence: CASSLGQGRGNNQPQHF. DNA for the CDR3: TGTGCCAGCAGTTTGGGGCAGGGCCGGGGTAACAATCAGCCCCAGCATTTT.

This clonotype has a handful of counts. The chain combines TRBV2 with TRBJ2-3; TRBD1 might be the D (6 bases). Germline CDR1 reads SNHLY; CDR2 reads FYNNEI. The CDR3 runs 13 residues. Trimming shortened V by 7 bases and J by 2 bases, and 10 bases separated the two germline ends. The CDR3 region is CASTGQYTDTQYF. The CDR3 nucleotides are TGTGCCAGCACCGGACAGTACACAGATACGCAGTATTTT. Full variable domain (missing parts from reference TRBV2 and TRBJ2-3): EPEVTQTPSHQVTQMGQEVILRCVPISNHLYFYWYRQILGQKVEFLVSFYNNEISEKSEIFDDQFSVERPDGSNFTLKIRSTKLEDSAMYFCASTGQYTDTQYFGPGTRLTVL.

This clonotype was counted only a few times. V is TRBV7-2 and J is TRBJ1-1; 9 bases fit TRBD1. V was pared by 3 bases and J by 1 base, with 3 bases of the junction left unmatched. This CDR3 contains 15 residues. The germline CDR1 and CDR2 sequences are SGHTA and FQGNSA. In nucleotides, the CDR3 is TGTGCCAGCAGCTTTACGGACAGGGGGAACACTGAAGCTTTCTTT. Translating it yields CASSFTDRGNTEAFF.

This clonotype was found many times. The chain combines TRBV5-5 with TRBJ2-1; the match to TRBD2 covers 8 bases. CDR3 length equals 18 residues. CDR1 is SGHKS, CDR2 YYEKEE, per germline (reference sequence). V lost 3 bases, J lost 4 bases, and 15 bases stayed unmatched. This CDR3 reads CASSSGSLPGGPYNEQFF. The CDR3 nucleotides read TGTGCCAGCAGCTCAGGCTCCCTACCGGGGGGGCCTTACAATGAGCAGTTCTTC.

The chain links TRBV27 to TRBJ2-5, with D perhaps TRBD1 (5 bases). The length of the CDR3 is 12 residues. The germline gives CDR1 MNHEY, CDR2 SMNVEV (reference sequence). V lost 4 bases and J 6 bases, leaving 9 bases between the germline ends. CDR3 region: CASSSQGQTQYF. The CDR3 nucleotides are TGTGCCAGCAGTTCCCAGGGTCAGACCCAGTACTTC.

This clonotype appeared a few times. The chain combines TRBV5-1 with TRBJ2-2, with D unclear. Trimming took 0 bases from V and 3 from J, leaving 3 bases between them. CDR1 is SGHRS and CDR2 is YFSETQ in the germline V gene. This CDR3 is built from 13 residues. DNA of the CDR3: TGCGCCAGCAGCTTGGAATACACCGGGGAGCTGTTTTTT. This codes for CASSLEYTGELFF.

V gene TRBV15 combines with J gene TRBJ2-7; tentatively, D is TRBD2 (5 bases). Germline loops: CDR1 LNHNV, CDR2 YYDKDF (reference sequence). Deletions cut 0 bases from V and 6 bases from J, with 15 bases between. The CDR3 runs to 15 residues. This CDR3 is CATSRDNTHAGEQYV. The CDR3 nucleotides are TGTGCCACCAGCAGAGACAATACCCACGCGGGCGAGCAGTACGTC.

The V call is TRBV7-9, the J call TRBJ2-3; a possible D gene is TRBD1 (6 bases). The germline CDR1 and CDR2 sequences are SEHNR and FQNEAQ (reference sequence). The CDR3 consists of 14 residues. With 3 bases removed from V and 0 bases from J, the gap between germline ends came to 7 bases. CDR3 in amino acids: CASSLGHSTDTQYF. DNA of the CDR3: TGTGCCAGCAGCTTGGGACATAGCACAGATACGCAGTATTTT.

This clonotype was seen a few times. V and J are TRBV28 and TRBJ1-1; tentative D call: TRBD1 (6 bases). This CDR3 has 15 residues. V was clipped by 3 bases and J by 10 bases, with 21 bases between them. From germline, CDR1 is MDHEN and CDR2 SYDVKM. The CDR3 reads CASSLVAGGERAAFF. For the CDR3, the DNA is TGTGCCAGCAGTTTGGTGGCGGGGGGCGAGAGGGCAGCTTTCTTT.

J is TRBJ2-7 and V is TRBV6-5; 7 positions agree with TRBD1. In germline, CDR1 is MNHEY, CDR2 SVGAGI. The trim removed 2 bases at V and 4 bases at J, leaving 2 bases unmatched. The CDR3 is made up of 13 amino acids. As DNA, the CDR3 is TGTGCCAGCAGTTACAGACAGGGTTACGAGCAGTACGTC. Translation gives CASSYRQGYEQYV.

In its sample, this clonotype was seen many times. DNA for the CDR3: TGTGCCAGCAGCCGAGGAGCCGTCTCTGGAAACACCATATATTTT. As protein: CASSRGAVSGNTIYF. V is TRBV7-9 and J is TRBJ1-3; D uncertain. The CDR3 spans 15 residues. Deletions cut 5 bases from V and 0 bases from J, with 11 bases between. Germline CDR1 and CDR2: SEHNR and FQNEAQ (reference sequence).

In DNA form, the CDR3 reads TGTGCCAGTAGTATCGGAACGGGACTCTCTGGGGCCAACGTCCTGACTTTC. It codes for CASSIGTGLSGANVLTF. V is TRBV19 and J is TRBJ2-6, with D possibly matching TRBD2 (6 bases). V was trimmed by 3 bases and J by 0 bases, leaving 12 bases between them. The CDR3 contains 17 residues. Per the germline V gene, CDR1 is LNHDA and CDR2 is SQIVND (reference sequence).

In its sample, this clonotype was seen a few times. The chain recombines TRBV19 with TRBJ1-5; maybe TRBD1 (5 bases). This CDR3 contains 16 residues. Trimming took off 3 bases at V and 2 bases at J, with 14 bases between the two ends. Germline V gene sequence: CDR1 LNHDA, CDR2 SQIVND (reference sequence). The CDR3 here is CASSIVAGPRNQPQHF. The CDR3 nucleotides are TGTGCCAGTAGTATCGTCGCAGGGCCCCGCAATCAGCCCCAGCATTTT.

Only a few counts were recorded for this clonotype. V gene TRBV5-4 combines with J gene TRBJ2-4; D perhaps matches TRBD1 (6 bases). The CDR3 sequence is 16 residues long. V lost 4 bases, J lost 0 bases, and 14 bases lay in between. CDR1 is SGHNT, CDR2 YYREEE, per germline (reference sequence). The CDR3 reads CASSTDRRLAKNIQYF. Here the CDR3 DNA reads TGTGCCAGCAGCACCGACAGGCGTCTAGCCAAAAACATTCAGTACTTC.

This CDR3 is CASTDYEATDTQYF. CDR3 nucleotide sequence: TGTGCCAGCACCGATTATGAGGCAACCGATACGCAGTATTTT. V is TRBV6-6 and J is TRBJ2-3; D is unresolved. Trimming removed 7 bases from V and 6 bases from J, with 17 bases in between. Germline loops: CDR1 MNHNY, CDR2 SVGAGI (reference sequence). This CDR3 comprises 14 residues.

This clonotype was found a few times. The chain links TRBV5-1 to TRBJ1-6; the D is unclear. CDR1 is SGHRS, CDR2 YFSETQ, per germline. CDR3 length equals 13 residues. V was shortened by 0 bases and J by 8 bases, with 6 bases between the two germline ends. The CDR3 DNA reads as TGCGCCAGCAGCTTGGAACTTCATTCACCCCTCCACTTT. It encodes CASSLELHSPLHF.

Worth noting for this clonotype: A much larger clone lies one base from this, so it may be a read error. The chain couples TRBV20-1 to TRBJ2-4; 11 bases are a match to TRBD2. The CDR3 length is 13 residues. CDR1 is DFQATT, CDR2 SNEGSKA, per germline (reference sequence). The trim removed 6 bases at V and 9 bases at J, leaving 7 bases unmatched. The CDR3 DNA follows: TGCAGTGCCCGGCTAGCGGGGGGAATCATTCAGTACTTC. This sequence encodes CSARLAGGIIQYF.

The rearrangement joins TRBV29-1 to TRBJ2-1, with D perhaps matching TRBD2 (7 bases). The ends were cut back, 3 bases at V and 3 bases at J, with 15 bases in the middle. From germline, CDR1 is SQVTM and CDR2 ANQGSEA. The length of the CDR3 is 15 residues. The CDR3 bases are TGCAGCGTTGATATTGCGGGGGACAACTACAATGAGCAGTTCTTC. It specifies CSVDIAGDNYNEQFF.